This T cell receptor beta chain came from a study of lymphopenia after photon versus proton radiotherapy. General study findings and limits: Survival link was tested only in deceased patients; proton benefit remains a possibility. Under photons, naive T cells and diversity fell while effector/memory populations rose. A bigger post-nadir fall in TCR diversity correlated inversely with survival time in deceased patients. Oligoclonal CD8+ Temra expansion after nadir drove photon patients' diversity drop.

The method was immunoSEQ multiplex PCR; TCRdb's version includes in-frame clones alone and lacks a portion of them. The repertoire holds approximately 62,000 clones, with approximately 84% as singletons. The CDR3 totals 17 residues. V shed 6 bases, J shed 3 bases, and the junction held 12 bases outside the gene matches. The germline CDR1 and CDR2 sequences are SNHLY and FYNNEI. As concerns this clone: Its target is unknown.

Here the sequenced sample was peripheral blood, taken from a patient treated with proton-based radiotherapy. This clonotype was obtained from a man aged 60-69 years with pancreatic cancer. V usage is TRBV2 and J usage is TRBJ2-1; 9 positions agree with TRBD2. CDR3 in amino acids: CASRRLADRGVYNEQFF. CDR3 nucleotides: TGTGCCAGCAGGAGACTAGCGGATAGGGGCGTCTACAATGAGCAGTTCTTC.